The clone carrying this T cell receptor (beta chain) was recorded many times. TCRbeta library preparation incorporated unique molecular identifiers. MiXCR, run by TCRdb on the PCR reads, gives a single entry per CDR3 protein. The table includes 200,000 or so distinct CDR3 sequences, about 6% detected once. This sample is drawn from a study of T-cell reconstitution after alpha-beta-depleted transplantation in children. Material: PBMCs, obtained before TCRalphabeta/CD19-depleted stem cell transplant. This receptor was obtained from a girl less than two years old with combined immunodeficiency, due to receive a stem cell transplant.

As DNA, the CDR3 is TGTGCCAGCAGCTTCACAGATAGCAATCAGCCCCAGCATTTT. Its protein product is CASSFTDSNQPQHF. The chain employs TRBV7-9 and TRBJ1-5; D unresolved. Trimming stripped 3 bases from V and 0 bases from J, with 6 bases between. Germline lookup yields CDR1 SEHNR and CDR2 FQNEAQ (reference sequence). This CDR3 is built from 14 residues.